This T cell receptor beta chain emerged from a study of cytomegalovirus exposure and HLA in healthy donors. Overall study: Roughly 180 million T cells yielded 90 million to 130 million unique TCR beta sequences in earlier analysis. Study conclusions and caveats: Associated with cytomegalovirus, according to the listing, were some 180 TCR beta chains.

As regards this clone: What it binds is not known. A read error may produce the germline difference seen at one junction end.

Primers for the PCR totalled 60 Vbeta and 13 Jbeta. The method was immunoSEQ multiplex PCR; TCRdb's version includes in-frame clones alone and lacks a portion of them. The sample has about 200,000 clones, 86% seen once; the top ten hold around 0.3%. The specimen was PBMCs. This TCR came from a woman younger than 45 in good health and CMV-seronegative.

CDR3 in amino acids: CASSIASGGSYEQYF. CDR3 DNA: TGTGCCAGCAGCATAGCTAGCGGGGGAAGCTACGAGCAGTACTTC. V and J are TRBV7-2 and TRBJ2-7; 10 bases are a match to TRBD2. Germline assignment: CDR1 SGHTA and CDR2 FQGNSA. The CDR3 spans 15 residues. Filled out from reference TRBV7-2 and TRBJ2-7, the complete variable domain reads GAGVSQSPSNKVTEKGKDVELRCDPISGHTALYWYRQSLGQGLEFLIYFQGNSAPDKSGLPSDRFSAERTGGSVSTLTIQRTQQEDSAVYLCASSIASGGSYEQYFGPGTRLTVT.